The rows below give T cell receptor beta chains drawn from one sample of a study of cytomegalovirus exposure and HLA in healthy donors. Some clones are missing from TCRdb's copy, which holds only in-frame ones; the method was immunoSEQ multiplex PCR. The sample contains around 94,000 clones, over 75% of which appear only once. The sample taken for sequencing was PBMCs. Every receptor here comes from a male donor in good health and CMV-seropositive. Both conserved end residues are trimmed from each CDR3.

V	J	length	CDR3
TRBV6-6	TRBJ2-5	13	ASRYPGTAQETQY
TRBV5-1	TRBJ2-5	13	ASSLVSLSTETQY
TRBV5-6	.	12	ASSLAAADHEQY
TRBV7-2	TRBJ1-5	13	ASSYQGAGNQPQH
TRBV5-6	TRBJ2-1	12	ASSSLGQVLSQF
TRBV6-5	TRBJ2-3	14	ASSYSALLSTDTQY
TRBV5-1	TRBJ2-7	13	ASSLGTESSYEQY
TRBV14	TRBJ2-5	13	ASSQGIGVEETQY
TRBV6-5	TRBJ2-1	13	ASSYSGGAYNEQF
TRBV27	TRBJ2-7	13	ASSLVGGKGYEQY
TRBV7-9	TRBJ2-3	13	ASSLLPGSTDTQY
TRBV7-3	TRBJ1-5	11	ASSVNSNQPQH
TRBV7-8	TRBJ2-2	12	ASSPQRNTGELF
TRBV19	TRBJ1-1	12	ASSLDYGSTEAF
TRBV29-1	TRBJ2-4	10	SVPGGVNIQY
TRBV11-2	TRBJ2-3	12	ASSLEGPRDTQY
TRBV5-6	TRBJ2-2	12	ASSPTRTGGELF
TRBV9	TRBJ2-3	13	ASKRSMQGTDTQY
TRBV30	TRBJ2-6	14	AWKLGQTSGANVLT
TRBV28	TRBJ2-5	12	ASSLALTGETQY
TRBV6-5	TRBJ1-5	13	ASSYSTGLNQPQH
TRBV28	TRBJ1-2	14	ASSLGGAFSNYGYT
TRBV9	TRBJ2-1	14	ASSVGNRQANNEQF
TRBV27	TRBJ1-4	12	ASSSTGNREKLF
TRBV5-4	TRBJ1-2	11	ASSFDRGGGYT
TRBV2	TRBJ2-1	14	ASSERVASRGREQF
TRBV5-6	TRBJ2-7	11	ASSFEAMYEQY
TRBV6-1	TRBJ2-1	13	ASRDRAGAYNEQF
TRBV6-4	TRBJ1-6	12	ASSEGQYNSPLH
TRBV7-2	TRBJ1-2	13	ASSLMSPVLDGYT
TRBV30	TRBJ1-2	11	AWSSGTANGYT
TRBV28	TRBJ1-1	14	ASLPVEGTLGTEAF
TRBV27	TRBJ2-1	12	ASTDGGSYNEQF
TRBV15	TRBJ1-4	11	ATSGARVEKLF
TRBV7-2	TRBJ2-2	15	ASSSSLLAARTGELF
TRBV7-6	TRBJ2-1	15	ASSLVVGTSSYNEQF
TRBV2	TRBJ2-5	12	ASRENREGETQY
TRBV4-2	TRBJ2-7	13	ASRGTASGTDEQY
TRBV28	TRBJ2-1	14	ASSPSTGTSYGEQF
TRBV6-6	TRBJ2-1	14	ASSPPVAGVYNEQF
TRBV7-9	TRBJ2-5	12	ASRFGTSQETQY
TRBV7-6	TRBJ2-4	13	ASSQSSGGGNIQY
TRBV28	TRBJ2-3	13	ASSSGLADTDTQY
TRBV28	TRBJ2-1	12	ASSRRGQGNEQF
TRBV28	TRBJ2-1	15	ASRDSGTGSGYNEQF
TRBV29-1	TRBJ1-2	10	SVDGTAYGYT
TRBV28	TRBJ1-2	12	ASSSVSFNYGYT
TRBV19	TRBJ2-6	12	ASSRGAGANVLT
TRBV27	TRBJ1-2	12	ASSFRGEVYGYT
TRBV10-3	TRBJ2-2	13	AIRIAGTDTGELF
TRBV11-3	TRBJ1-2	12	ASSGGTGDLGYT
TRBV5-4	TRBJ2-7	12	ASSPGLVVYEQY
TRBV7-9	.	13	ASSFAQGGSYEQY
TRBV5-5	TRBJ2-3	14	ASSLAGLASTDTQY
TRBV18	TRBJ1-5	13	ASSPKQQGNQPQH
TRBV9	TRBJ2-3	13	ASSKRQGLADTQY
TRBV19	TRBJ1-1	12	ASEPGQTNTEAF
TRBV5-1	TRBJ2-7	12	ASSLVGGDYEQY
TRBV7-8	TRBJ2-2	13	ASSSRGGSAGELF